These T cell receptor beta chains were read from a single sample in a study of CD8+CD57+ T cells in acquired aplastic anemia. Via MiXCR, TCRdb re-called the reads, giving one row per CDR3 protein. The data show about 120,000 distinct CDR3 sequences, approximately 40% seen once. Material: sorted CD4+, CD8+, or CD8+CD57+ T cells (not recorded which) from PBMCs. All receptors come from a human donor with aplastic anemia. Both conserved end residues are part of each CDR3.

TRBJ1-5	TRBV6-1	CASSERGGNQPQHF
TRBJ1-5	TRBV10-2	CASSDVVSGLNQPQHF
TRBJ2-7	TRBV5-1	CASSWYGTISGEEQYF
TRBJ2-3	TRBV5-1	CASSYGGSKLAGDTQYF
TRBJ1-2	TRBV2	CASSAQTNYGYTF
TRBJ2-7	TRBV24-1	CATSGGSGDEQYF
TRBJ2-4	TRBV7-9	CASSSGTSRIQYF
TRBJ1-5	TRBV4-1	CASSQGDLGVQPQHF
TRBJ1-5	TRBV2	CASWDRDQPQHF
TRBJ2-1	TRBV25-1	CATSPGYNEQFF
TRBJ1-1	TRBV12-3/TRBV12-4	CASSPSGQPGNTEAFF
TRBJ1-2	TRBV19	CASSVDRGRGYTF
TRBJ2-5	TRBV19	CASSSTTRYF
TRBJ1-5	TRBV15	CATSRGGSNQPQHF
TRBJ1-5	TRBV7-2	CASSTRPNQPQHF
TRBJ1-3	TRBV29-1	CSVEQGGPGNTIYF
TRBJ1-4	TRBV19	CASGRSTNEKLFF